The T cell receptor beta chain under discussion was sequenced for a study of blood T cell repertoires in COVID-19. Background on the study: The United States, Italy and Spain were the sources of the acute and convalescent COVID-19 samples. PBMCs, B-cell-depleted T cells, or T cells provided the cDNA or gDNA that made up the material.

The protocol was immunoSEQ multiplex PCR, while the TCRdb copy is restricted to in-frame clones and leaves out a portion. This sample has about 230,000 clones, with around 83% found just once. This CDR3 comprises 10 residues. V shed 6 bases and J shed 7 bases, with 9 bases lying between them. From germline, CDR1 is DFQATT and CDR2 SNEGSKA (reference sequence). This clone came up many times. This sequence joins TRBV20-1 and TRBJ1-1; possible D gene TRBD1, 6 bases. Sequencing input: peripheral blood. The TCR was taken from a woman between 50 and 59 years old with acute or convalescent COVID-19. The CDR3, as DNA: TGCAGTGCACACAGGGTTGAAGCTTTCTTT. It codes for CSAHRVEAFF.